This T cell receptor beta chain stems from a study of T cells in tuberculosis. Sequenced by immunoSEQ multiplex PCR; TCRdb stores in-frame clones only, minus some. This repertoire shows tens of thousands of clones, 90% found once; its top ten account for roughly 6.2%. Germline CDR1 and CDR2: SGDLS and YYNGEE. The CDR3 consists of 16 residues. Germline trimming cut 4 bases from V and 8 bases from J; bases unmatched to any gene: 9. On this clone itself: Its antigen is undetermined.

Study conclusions and caveats: Smaller alpha distances in active tuberculosis partly reflected shorter CDR3-alpha lengths. GMM-specific TCRs were nearer to active tuberculosis alpha repertoires, suggesting expansion.

Specimen: PBMCs. The chain uses TRBV9 and TRBJ2-1; 13 bases fit TRBD2. This TCR came from a donor aged 5-35 years with latent tuberculosis or without tuberculosis infection. The CDR3 sequence: CASSSRTSGGGHEQFF. CDR3 in DNA: TGTGCCAGCAGCTCCAGAACTAGCGGGGGGGGGCATGAGCAGTTCTTC.